This TCR beta chain was captured in a study of OX40 agonist ivuxolimab in advanced cancers. This clone was seen a handful of times. Data came from immunoSEQ multiplex PCR; TCRdb stores just in-frame clones and leaves some out. The repertoire holds 30,000 or so clones, with roughly 80% as singletons. The origin of this receptor is an adult with an advanced solid tumor such as melanoma, head and neck, liver or kidney cancer. Here the sequenced sample was CD4+ or CD8+ T cells sorted from blood, taken in a trial of the OX40 agonist ivuxolimab.

The CDR3 sequence is CASSPGLAGVQETQYF. In DNA, the CDR3 is TGTGCCAGTAGTCCCGGACTAGCGGGGGTCCAAGAGACCCAGTACTTC. The chain has TRBV19 and TRBJ2-5; 13 bases agree with TRBD2. V lost 5 bases, J lost 1 base, and 4 bases stayed unmatched. CDR1 LNHDA and CDR2 SQIVND come from the germline V gene (reference sequence). The CDR3 length is 16 residues.